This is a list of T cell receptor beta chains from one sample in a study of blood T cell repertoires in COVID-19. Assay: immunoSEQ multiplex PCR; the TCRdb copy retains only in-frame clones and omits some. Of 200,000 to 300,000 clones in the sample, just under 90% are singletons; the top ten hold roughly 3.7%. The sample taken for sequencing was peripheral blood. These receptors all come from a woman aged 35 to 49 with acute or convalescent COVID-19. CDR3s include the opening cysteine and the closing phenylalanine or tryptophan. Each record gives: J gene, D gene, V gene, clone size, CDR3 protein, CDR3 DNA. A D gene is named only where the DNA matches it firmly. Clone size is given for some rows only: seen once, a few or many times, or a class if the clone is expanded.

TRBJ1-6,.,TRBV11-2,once,CASSPGVDSPLHF,TGTGCCAGCAGCCCCGGGGTAGATTCACCCCTCCACTTT
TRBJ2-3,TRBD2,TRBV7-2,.,CASSSMGSGGDAQYF,TGTGCCAGCAGCTCCATGGGAAGCGGGGGGGACGCGCAGTATTTT
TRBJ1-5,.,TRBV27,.,CASSLWKPRGFGNQPQHF,TGTGCCAGCAGTTTATGGAAACCAAGGGGTTTCGGCAATCAGCCCCAGCATTTT
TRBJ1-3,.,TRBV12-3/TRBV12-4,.,CASSRSGNTIYF,TGTGCCAGCAGCAGAAGTGGAAACACCATATATTTT
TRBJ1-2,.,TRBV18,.,CASSPQDNDYTF,TGTGCCAGCTCACCCCAGGATAACGACTACACCTTC
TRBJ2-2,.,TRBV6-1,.,CASSALREVNTGELFF,TGTGCCAGCAGTGCCTTGAGGGAGGTTAACACCGGGGAGCTGTTTTTT
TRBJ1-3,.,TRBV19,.,CASSTAPNSLSGNTIYF,TGTGCCAGTAGTACCGCCCCGAACTCTCTCTCTGGAAACACCATATATTTT
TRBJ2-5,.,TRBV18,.,CASSLLGQLKETQYF,TGTGCCAGCTCACTTCTAGGACAGTTAAAAGAGACCCAGTACTTC
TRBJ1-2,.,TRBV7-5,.,CARSLGSGFVDYGYTF,TGTGCCAGAAGCTTAGGATCAGGGTTCGTGGACTATGGCTACACCTTC
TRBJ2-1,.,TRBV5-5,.,CASSLVGGTYNEQFF,TGTGCCAGCAGCTTAGTGGGGGGAACCTACAATGAGCAGTTCTTC
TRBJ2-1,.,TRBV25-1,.,CASSESGSSYNEQFF,TGTGCCAGCAGTGAATCGGGGAGCTCCTACAATGAGCAGTTCTTC
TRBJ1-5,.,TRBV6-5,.,CASSLSHSNQPQHF,TGTGCCAGCAGTTTGTCCCATAGCAATCAGCCCCAGCATTTT
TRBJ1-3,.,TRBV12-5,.,CASGFTWYSGNTIYF,TGTGCTAGTGGTTTCACATGGTACTCTGGAAACACCATATATTTT
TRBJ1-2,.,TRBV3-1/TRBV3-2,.,CASSATQISDYTF,TGTGCCAGCAGCGCCACCCAAATTAGTGACTACACCTTC
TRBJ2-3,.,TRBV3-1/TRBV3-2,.,CATRGNTDTQYF,TGTGCCACCCGAGGGAACACAGATACGCAGTATTTT
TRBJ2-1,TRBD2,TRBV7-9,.,CASSSGTSVYNEQFF,TGTGCCAGCAGCTCCGGGACTAGCGTCTACAATGAGCAGTTCTTC
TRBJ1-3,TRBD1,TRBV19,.,CASSRGQHVLGNTIYF,TGTGCCAGTAGTAGGGGACAGCACGTTTTGGGAAACACCATATATTTT
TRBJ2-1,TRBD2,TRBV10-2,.,CASSTGGAYNEQFF,TGCGCCAGCAGTACCGGGGGGGCCTACAATGAGCAGTTCTTC
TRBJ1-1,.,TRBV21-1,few,CASSSRPTGAMNTEAFF,TGTGCCAGCAGCTCCCGACCCACAGGGGCTATGAACACTGAAGCTTTCTTT
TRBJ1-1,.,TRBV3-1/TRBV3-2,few,CASSPTPGTRFGEPEAFF,TGTGCCAGCAGCCCGACCCCTGGGACTAGGTTTGGGGAGCCTGAAGCTTTCTTT
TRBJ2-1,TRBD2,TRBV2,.,CARQAGTSGGRSYNEQFF,TGTGCCAGGCAGGCGGGGACTAGCGGTGGTCGCTCCTACAATGAGCAGTTCTTC
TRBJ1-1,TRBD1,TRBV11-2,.,CASSLAGGRLNTEAFF,TGTGCCAGCAGCTTAGCAGGGGGCAGGTTGAACACTGAAGCTTTCTTT
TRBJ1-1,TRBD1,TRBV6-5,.,CASSTRTGRGTEAFF,TGTGCCAGCAGTACCCGGACAGGGCGAGGCACTGAAGCTTTCTTT
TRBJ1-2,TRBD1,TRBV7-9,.,CASSSTGVGYTF,TGTGCCAGCAGCTCAACAGGGGTTGGCTACACCTTC
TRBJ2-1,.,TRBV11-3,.,CASSLEAGLDEQFF,TGTGCCAGCAGCTTAGAGGCAGGACTCGATGAGCAGTTCTTC
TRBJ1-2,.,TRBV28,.,CASSSGYGYTF,TGTGCCAGCAGTTCGGGGTATGGCTACACCTTC
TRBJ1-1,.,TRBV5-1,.,CASRTANTEAFF,TGCGCCAGCAGGACAGCGAACACTGAAGCTTTCTTT
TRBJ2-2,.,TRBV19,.,CASSIRGTTGELFF,TGTGCCAGTAGTATAAGGGGGACCACCGGGGAGCTGTTTTTT
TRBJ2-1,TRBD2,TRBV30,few,CAWSVTSGGNEQFF,TGTGCCTGGAGTGTAACGTCCGGGGGGAATGAGCAGTTCTTC
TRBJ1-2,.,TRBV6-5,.,CASRTTRTADGYTF,TGTGCCAGCAGAACGACGCGGACAGCTGATGGCTACACCTTC
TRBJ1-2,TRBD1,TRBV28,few,CATTPATGASYGYTF,TGTGCCACCACTCCTGCGACAGGGGCGTCCTATGGCTACACCTTC
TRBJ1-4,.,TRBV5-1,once,CASSLSGTNEKLFF,TGCGCCAGCAGCTTGTCAGGGACTAATGAAAAACTGTTTTTT
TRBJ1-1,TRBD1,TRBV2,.,CASSQDRSTEAFF,TGTGCCAGCAGTCAGGACAGGAGCACTGAAGCTTTCTTT
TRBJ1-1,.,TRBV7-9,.,CASTSRGAWTNTEAFF,TGTGCCAGCACCTCTAGAGGAGCCTGGACTAACACTGAAGCTTTCTTT
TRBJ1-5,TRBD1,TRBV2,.,CASTGTGGVQPQHF,TGTGCCAGCACTGGGACAGGGGGCGTTCAGCCCCAGCATTTT
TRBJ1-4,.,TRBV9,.,CASSVGRFGGKLFF,TGTGCCAGCAGCGTAGGTCGATTCGGCGGGAAACTGTTTTTT
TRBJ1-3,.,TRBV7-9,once,CATQWAASGNTIYF,TGTGCCACCCAATGGGCTGCCTCTGGAAACACCATATATTTT
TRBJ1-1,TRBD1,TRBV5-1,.,CASSYERTGGTEAFF,TGCGCCAGCAGCTATGAAAGGACAGGGGGGACTGAAGCTTTCTTT
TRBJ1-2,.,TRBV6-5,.,CASSYSGLGDGYTF,TGTGCCAGCAGTTACTCTGGACTTGGGGATGGCTACACCTTC
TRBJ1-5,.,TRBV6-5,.,CASSLQKGNQPQHF,TGTGCCAGCAGCCTCCAGAAGGGGAATCAGCCCCAGCATTTT
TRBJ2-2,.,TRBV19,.,CASSSVNAGELFF,TGTGCCAGTTCTAGCGTAAACGCCGGGGAGCTGTTTTTT
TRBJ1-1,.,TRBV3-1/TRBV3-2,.,CASSQEGGAEAFF,TGTGCCAGCAGCCAAGAGGGGGGGGCAGAAGCTTTCTTT
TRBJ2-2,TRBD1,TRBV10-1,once,CASSRDRNTGELFF,TGCGCCAGCAGTCGGGACAGAAACACCGGGGAGCTGTTTTTT
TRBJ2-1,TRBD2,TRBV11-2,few,CASHWRGDNEQFF,TGTGCCAGCCATTGGCGGGGGGACAATGAGCAGTTCTTC
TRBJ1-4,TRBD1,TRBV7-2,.,CASSFNRGAATNEKLFF,TGTGCCAGCAGCTTCAACAGGGGGGCCGCAACTAATGAAAAACTGTTTTTT
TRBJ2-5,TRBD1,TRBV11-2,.,CASSSTWTGGRETQYF,TGTGCCAGCAGCTCCACGTGGACAGGGGGCCGGGAGACCCAGTACTTC